The next 25 T cell receptor beta chains were all read from a single sample in a study of control samples from healthy donors and cancer patients. TCRdb's copy holds only in-frame clones and misses some; the assay was immunoSEQ multiplex PCR. The sample holds roughly 180,000 clones, 93% seen once. Sequenced sample: blood. These TCRs come from an older woman in good health.

This clone was recorded once. The chain is built from TRBV11-2 and TRBJ1-1; 11 bases fit TRBD1. V gave up 5 bases and J gave up 1 base; unmatched junction bases: 3. This CDR3 spans 15 amino acids. Looked up from germline, CDR1 is SGHAT and CDR2 is FQNNGV. As DNA, the CDR3 is TGTGCCAGCAGCATAGGGACAGGGGGGAACACTGAAGCTTTCTTT. Its translation is CASSIGTGGNTEAFF.

The genes are TRBV4-1 and TRBJ1-2; D gene ambiguous. The V and J ends lost 2 bases and 8 bases respectively, with 12 bases between them. CDR3 length equals 13 residues. In germline, CDR1 is MGHRA, CDR2 YSYEKL. The CDR3 region has the DNA TGCGCCAGCAGCCAATCAGACCTCTACGGCTACACCTTC. This codes for CASSQSDLYGYTF.

This chain connects TRBV3-1 (or the pseudogene TRBV3-2) to TRBJ2-1; possibly TRBD1 or TRBD2 for D (5 bases each). V lost 6 bases, J lost 9 bases, and 21 bases lay in between. CDR1 and CDR2 (germline): LGHDT, YNNKEL (reference sequence). The CDR3 has 15 amino acids. Here the CDR3 reads CASSQRTGRYGEQFF. As DNA, the CDR3 is TGTGCCAGCAGTCAAAGAACGGGGCGGTACGGTGAGCAGTTCTTC.

This chain uses TRBV5-4 with TRBJ2-7; a weak D match, TRBD2 (6 bases). The CDR3 contains 13 residues. The V gene lost 4 bases and the J gene lost 4 bases, with 12 bases spanning the gap. CDR1 SGHNT and CDR2 YYREEE come from the germline V gene (reference sequence). This chain's CDR3 is CASSGLEGYEQYF. The CDR3 nucleotides read TGTGCCAGCAGCGGGCTGGAGGGATACGAGCAGTACTTC.

The gene calls are TRBV7-9 and TRBJ2-3, with D uncertain. CDR1 SEHNR and CDR2 FQNEAQ come from the germline V gene (reference sequence). CDR3 length equals 13 residues. The ends were cut back, 3 bases at V and 1 base at J, with 5 bases in the middle. CDR3 region: CASSFSGTDTQYF. In DNA, the CDR3 is TGTGCCAGCAGCTTTTCCGGCACAGATACGCAGTATTTT.

The chain links TRBV7-2 to TRBJ1-1; weak D call: TRBD1 (6 bases). Trimming pared 2 bases from V and 4 bases from J, leaving 11 bases between. CDR1 and CDR2 from the germline V gene are SGHTA and FQGNSA. CDR3 length: 14 residues. The CDR3 bases are TGTGCCAGCAGCTTAATCGGGGGCGGCACTGAAGCTTTCTTT. Protein: CASSLIGGGTEAFF.

This chain joins TRBV5-1 and TRBJ2-3, with D possibly TRBD1 on 6 matching bases. V lost 3 bases to trimming and J lost 0 bases, with 11 bases between them. This CDR3 region has 15 residues. In germline, CDR1 is SGHRS, CDR2 YFSETQ. The CDR3: CASSSGQTSTDTQYF. As DNA, the CDR3 is TGCGCCAGCAGCTCAGGACAGACTAGCACAGATACGCAGTATTTT. The complete variable domain, with remaining parts taken from reference TRBV5-1 and TRBJ2-3, reads KAGVTQTPRYLIKTRGQQVTLSCSPISGHRSVSWYQQTPGQGLQFLFEYFSETQRNKGNFPGRFSGRQFSNSRSEMNVSTLELGDSALYLCASSSGQTSTDTQYFGPGTRLTVL.

This chain connects TRBV7-9 to TRBJ1-3; possibly TRBD1 for D (5 bases). The CDR3 loop spans 15 amino acids. CDR1 SEHNR and CDR2 FQNEAQ come from the germline V gene (reference sequence). Deletions cut 5 bases from V and 6 bases from J, with 17 bases between. The CDR3 here is CASSPRGGSENTIYF. CDR3 DNA: TGTGCCAGCAGCCCTCGTGGGGGTAGCGAAAACACCATATATTTT.

The rearrangement uses TRBV3-1 (or the pseudogene TRBV3-2) and TRBJ1-5; D gene unclear. The germline gives CDR1 LGHDT, CDR2 YNNKEL (reference sequence). Trimming removed 5 bases at V and 5 bases at J, with 7 bases between. The CDR3 consists of 12 residues. The DNA of the CDR3 is TGTGCCAGCAGCTTTACAGATCAGCCCCAGCATTTT. Protein: CASSFTDQPQHF.

This clone was recorded once. The V gene is TRBV6-1, the J gene TRBJ1-1; D is unclear. The V and J ends lost 6 bases and 4 bases respectively, with 15 bases between them. There are 14 residues in the CDR3. Germline V gene lookup returns CDR1 MNHNS and CDR2 SASEGT. CDR3 protein: CASRLPQQSTEAFF. CDR3 nucleotides: TGTGCCAGCAGACTCCCTCAGCAGTCCACTGAAGCTTTCTTT.

This chain links TRBV5-5 with TRBJ1-3, with D maybe TRBD1 (6 bases). CDR3 size: 14 residues. In germline, CDR1 is SGHKS, CDR2 YYEKEE (reference sequence). Trimming took off 4 bases at V and 1 base at J, with 9 bases between the two ends. In DNA form, the CDR3 reads TGTGCCAGCAGCGGCACAGGGTCTGGAAACACCATATATTTT. This sequence encodes CASSGTGSGNTIYF.

The chain combines TRBV5-1 with TRBJ2-1; tentatively, D is TRBD1 or TRBD2 (5 bases each). This CDR3 contains 16 residues. In germline, CDR1 is SGHRS, CDR2 YFSETQ. V was pared by 4 bases and J by 5 bases, with 19 bases between. The CDR3: CASSISGTISNNEQFF. The CDR3 nucleotides read TGCGCCAGCAGCATATCCGGGACCATCAGCAACAATGAGCAGTTCTTC.

The chain couples TRBV4-3 to TRBJ2-1; the D is unclear. Germline V CDR1 and CDR2: LGHNA, YSLEER. Deletions cut 1 base from V and 0 bases from J, with 16 bases between. CDR3 length: 18 amino acids. The DNA for the CDR3 is TGCGCCAGCAGCCAAGGTTTACTTGTTTTAAGCTCCTACAATGAGCAGTTCTTC. Amino acids: CASSQGLLVLSSYNEQFF.

The gene calls are TRBV11-2 and TRBJ1-2; D is possibly TRBD1 (5 bases). CDR3 size: 14 residues. The V gene's germline CDR1 is SGHAT and CDR2 FQNNGV. V gave up 0 bases and J gave up 4 bases, with 9 bases separating them. The CDR3 bases are TGTGCCAGCAGCTTAGATGGAGGGGCCTATGGCTACACCTTC. Amino acid sequence: CASSLDGGAYGYTF.

The CDR3 region has the DNA TGCGCCAGCAGCTCCCAGCGGGGGGCTGATGGCTACACCTTC. It encodes CASSSQRGADGYTF. J is TRBJ1-2 and V is TRBV5-1; perhaps TRBD1 as D (6 bases). Germline-derived CDR1 and CDR2 are SGHRS and YFSETQ. Trimming pared 3 bases from V and 6 bases from J, leaving 15 bases between. The CDR3 loop spans 14 amino acids.

The CDR3 region has the DNA TGTGCCAGTTCCGACAGGAACACTGAAGCTTTCTTT. It yields the protein CASSDRNTEAFF. The chain employs TRBV19 and TRBJ1-1, with a possible D match to TRBD1 (5 bases). There are 12 residues in the CDR3. The V gene's germline CDR1 is LNHDA and CDR2 SQIVND (reference sequence). Trimming took 8 bases from V and 1 from J, leaving 8 bases between them. Combining the CDR3 with reference TRBV19 and TRBJ1-1 gives the whole variable domain DGGITQSPKYLFRKEGQNVTLSCEQNLNHDAMYWYRQDPGQGLRLIYYSQIVNDFQKGDIAEGYSVSREKKESFPLTVTSAQKNPTAFYLCASSDRNTEAFFGQGTRLTVV.

The V gene is TRBV12-3 or TRBV12-4, the J gene TRBJ1-1; TRBD1 might be the D (5 bases). The ends were cut back, 3 bases at V and 1 base at J, with 6 bases in the middle. There are 13 residues in the CDR3. CDR3 DNA sequence: TGTGCCAGCAGTTTCAGGGAGAACACTGAAGCTTTCTTT. Translating it yields CASSFRENTEAFF.

The chain combines TRBV7-3 with TRBJ2-1, with a possible D match to TRBD2 (6 bases). The CDR3 length is 14 residues. Germline assignment: CDR1 SGHTA and CDR2 FQGTGA. The V gene lost 2 bases and the J gene lost 6 bases, with 11 bases spanning the gap. The CDR3 here is CASSLVEGINEQFF. The CDR3 coding sequence is TGTGCCAGCAGCTTAGTGGAGGGGATCAATGAGCAGTTCTTC.

This chain links TRBV7-8 with TRBJ2-5, with 13 bases identical to TRBD2. Germline CDR1 reads SGHVS; CDR2 reads FQNEAQ. The CDR3 runs 16 residues. The ends lost 5 bases at V and 4 bases at J; junction bases unmatched: 7. Here the CDR3 reads CASSPTSGGAIETQYF. DNA of the CDR3: TGTGCCAGCAGCCCAACTAGCGGGGGGGCCATAGAGACCCAGTACTTC.

The V and J genes are TRBV5-8 and TRBJ2-5; TRBD2 might be the D (6 bases). Germline values: CDR1 SGHTS, CDR2 YDEGEE. V shed 4 bases and J shed 1 base, with 11 bases lying between them. CDR3 size: 14 residues. Written as DNA, the CDR3 is TGTGCCAGCAGCAGACGGGGGATCCAAGAGACCCAGTACTTC. Amino acids: CASSRRGIQETQYF.

The chain is built from TRBV3-1 (or the pseudogene TRBV3-2) and TRBJ1-4; D is possibly TRBD1 (6 bases). Germline V gene sequence: CDR1 LGHDT, CDR2 YNNKEL (reference sequence). V gave up 3 bases and J gave up 5 bases, with 7 bases separating them. This CDR3 comprises 13 residues. This chain's CDR3 is CASSQRGNEKLFF. CDR3 nucleotide sequence: TGTGCCAGCAGCCAGAGGGGGAATGAAAAACTGTTTTTT.

The V and J genes are TRBV7-6 and TRBJ1-4, with TRBD1 identical over 7 bases. This CDR3 comprises 16 residues. V shed 5 bases, J shed 4 bases, and the junction held 10 bases outside the gene matches. The V gene's germline CDR1 is SGHVS and CDR2 FNYEAQ. CDR3 amino acids: CASSRGTVDNNEKLFF. CDR3 DNA sequence: TGTGCCAGCAGCCGTGGGACAGTAGATAATAATGAAAAACTGTTTTTT.

The chain joins TRBV6-5 to TRBJ1-6; 7 bases agree with TRBD1. The CDR3 consists of 15 residues. V lost 6 bases and J lost 7; bases outside the gene matches: 9. Germline CDR1 and CDR2: MNHEY and SVGAGI. CDR3 in DNA: TGTGCCAGCAGACAGGGGCTGCCTGACAATTCACCCCTCCACTTT. Translation: CASRQGLPDNSPLHF.

About this clone itself: The junction departs from germline at one end; a sequencing error may be responsible. The chain combines TRBV7-7 with TRBJ2-2; possible D gene TRBD1, 5 bases. CDR3 length: 15 amino acids. The germline V gene has CDR1 SSHAT and CDR2 FNYEAQ (reference sequence). CDR3 loop: CASSLSSGSTGELFF. The CDR3 coding sequence is TGTGCTAGCAGCTTAAGTTCAGGGTCCACCGGGGAGCTGTTTTTT.

V is TRBV6-5 and J is TRBJ1-6; 8 nucleotides align to TRBD1. The CDR3 consists of 15 residues. The V gene end was trimmed by 3 bases and the J gene end by 6 bases; junction bases not matched to a gene: 4. The germline gives CDR1 MNHEY, CDR2 SVGAGI. CDR3 nucleotide sequence: TGTGCCAGCAGTTATGACGACAGGGGTAATTCACCCCTCCACTTT. Translated, it gives CASSYDDRGNSPLHF.